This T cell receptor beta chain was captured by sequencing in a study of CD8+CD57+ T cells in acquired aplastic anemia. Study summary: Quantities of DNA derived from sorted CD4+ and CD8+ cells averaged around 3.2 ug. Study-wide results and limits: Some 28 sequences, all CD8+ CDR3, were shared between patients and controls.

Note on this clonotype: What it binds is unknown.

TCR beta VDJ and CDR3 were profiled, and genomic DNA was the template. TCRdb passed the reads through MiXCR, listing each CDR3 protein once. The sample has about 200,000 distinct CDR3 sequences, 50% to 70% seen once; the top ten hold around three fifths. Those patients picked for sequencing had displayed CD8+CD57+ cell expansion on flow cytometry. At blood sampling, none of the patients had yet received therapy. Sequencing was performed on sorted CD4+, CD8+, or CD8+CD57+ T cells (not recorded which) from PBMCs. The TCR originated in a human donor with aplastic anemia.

The CDR3 here is CASGGTGRTYNEQFF. As DNA, the CDR3 is TGTGCCAGCGGAGGAACGGGACGGACCTACAATGAGCAGTTCTTC. The chain employs TRBV25-1 and TRBJ2-1; D is perhaps TRBD1 or TRBD2 (5 bases each). This CDR3 has 15 amino acids. V was pared by 8 bases and J by 2 bases, with 16 bases between. Germline V gene sequence: CDR1 MGHDK, CDR2 SYGVNS.